A selection of T cell receptor beta chains follows, all from one sample in a study of blood T cell repertoires in COVID-19. Data came from immunoSEQ multiplex PCR; TCRdb stores just in-frame clones and leaves some out. Of a few hundred thousand clones listed, 88% are singletons. What was sequenced was PBMCs or T cells enriched from blood (not recorded which). These receptors originate from a woman aged 18-29 years who had recovered from COVID-19. CDR3s include the opening cysteine and the closing phenylalanine or tryptophan. The D gene is left open where the match is weak. A clone size is listed for some rows: how often the clone was seen (once, few, many), or a class if it is expanded.

j_gene,v_gene,d_gene,abundance,CDR3aa,CDR3nt
TRBJ1-1,TRBV4-1,NA,NA,CASSPQGTSNTEAFF,TGCGCCAGCAGCCCTCAGGGGACATCAAACACTGAAGCTTTCTTT
TRBJ2-7,TRBV28,TRBD1,NA,CASGTGGLPYEQYF,TGTGCCAGCGGGACAGGGGGCTTGCCCTACGAGCAGTACTTC
TRBJ1-6,TRBV7-3,NA,NA,CASSLRHGGGDNSPLHF,TGTGCCAGCAGCCTCCGTCATGGGGGGGGCGATAATTCACCCCTCCACTTT
TRBJ2-1,TRBV5-4,NA,NA,CASSGIRQDSYNEQFF,TGTGCCAGCAGTGGAATCCGACAGGACTCCTACAATGAGCAGTTCTTC
TRBJ2-7,TRBV6-5,TRBD1,NA,CASSSEGQGAYEQYF,TGTGCCAGCAGTTCCGAGGGACAGGGGGCGTACGAGCAGTACTTC
TRBJ1-2,TRBV5-1,TRBD1,NA,CASSLQQGDYGYTF,TGCGCCAGCAGCCTCCAGCAGGGGGACTATGGCTACACCTTC
TRBJ1-6,TRBV6-2/TRBV6-3,TRBD1,few,CASSQTGASSPLHF,TGTGCCAGCAGTCAAACAGGGGCAAGCTCACCCCTCCACTTT
TRBJ1-2,TRBV14,TRBD1,NA,CASSHAGTANGYTF,TGTGCCAGCAGCCACGCCGGGACAGCAAATGGCTACACCTTC
TRBJ1-3,TRBV9,TRBD1,once,CASSIGQGETGNTIYF,TGTGCCAGCAGCATCGGACAGGGGGAGACTGGAAACACCATATATTTT
TRBJ1-2,TRBV18,TRBD1,NA,CASSSLTGGINYGYTF,TGTGCCAGCTCATCTCTTACAGGGGGCATCAACTATGGCTACACCTTC
TRBJ2-2,TRBV9,NA,NA,CASSRLHLPNTGELFF,TGTGCCAGCAGCCGCCTCCATCTACCCAACACCGGGGAGCTGTTTTTT
TRBJ1-5,TRBV6-5,NA,NA,CASSYYGGDQPQHF,TGTGCCAGCAGTTACTATGGCGGGGATCAGCCCCAGCATTTT
TRBJ2-7,TRBV11-2,NA,NA,CASSLFRFYDEQYF,TGTGCCAGCAGCTTATTCAGGTTTTACGACGAGCAGTACTTC
TRBJ1-2,TRBV7-3,NA,NA,CASSPAGGGFSNYGYTF,TGTGCCAGCAGCCCCGCTGGAGGTGGTTTTTCTAACTATGGCTACACCTTC
TRBJ2-6,TRBV27,NA,few,CASSLVYRHPGANVLTF,TGTGCCAGCAGTTTGGTATACAGGCACCCTGGGGCCAACGTCCTGACTTTC
TRBJ1-4,TRBV18,NA,NA,CASSPSRGGEKLFF,TGTGCCAGCTCACCCTCCCGGGGGGGTGAAAAACTGTTTTTT
TRBJ1-1,TRBV2,NA,NA,CASSEAKNSQNTEAFF,TGTGCCAGCAGTGAAGCAAAGAACAGCCAGAACACTGAAGCTTTCTTT
TRBJ2-7,TRBV7-9,NA,NA,CASSSPVQGWLEQYF,TGTGCCAGCAGCTCACCGGTACAGGGTTGGCTCGAGCAGTACTTC
TRBJ2-7,TRBV11-2,TRBD1,once,CASSGQGSPEQYF,TGTGCCAGCTCGGGACAGGGCTCTCCCGAGCAGTACTTC
TRBJ2-2,TRBV9,TRBD1,NA,CASSAAGQGVGELFF,TGTGCCAGCAGCGCAGCCGGACAGGGCGTAGGGGAGCTGTTTTTT
TRBJ2-3,TRBV7-7,NA,NA,CASSLGRLVRADTQYF,TGTGCTAGCAGCTTAGGAAGACTAGTTCGCGCAGATACGCAGTATTTT
TRBJ2-1,TRBV6-1,NA,NA,CASSDLGGSYNEQFF,TGTGCCAGCAGTGACCTCGGGGGTTCCTACAATGAGCAGTTCTTC
TRBJ1-4,TRBV4-1,NA,NA,CASSLGTLRATNEKLFF,TGCGCCAGCAGCCTCGGGACTTTACGGGCAACTAATGAAAAACTGTTTTTT
TRBJ2-1,TRBV6-6,TRBD1,NA,CASRPGTGRSDEQFF,TGTGCCAGCAGACCCGGGACAGGGAGGTCCGATGAGCAGTTCTTC
TRBJ1-1,TRBV30,TRBD1,NA,CAWRDRDRVLGEAFF,TGTGCCTGGAGGGACCGGGACAGGGTTTTGGGTGAAGCTTTCTTT
TRBJ1-2,TRBV14,NA,NA,CASSPQGRGYTF,TGTGCCAGCAGCCCCCAGGGTAGGGGCTACACCTTC
TRBJ2-6,TRBV27,NA,once,CASSLSSGSGANVLTF,TGTGCCAGCAGTTTATCGTCAGGATCCGGGGCCAACGTCCTGACTTTC
TRBJ2-3,TRBV7-2,NA,NA,CASSPPVDSTQYF,TGTGCCAGCAGCCCCCCGGTGGACAGTACGCAGTATTTT
TRBJ2-5,TRBV7-8,NA,NA,CASRGSLGTGHRGETQYF,TGTGCCAGCAGGGGATCGCTCGGGACGGGACACCGAGGGGAGACCCAGTACTTC
TRBJ1-5,TRBV16,TRBD1,NA,CASSGTTGVFNQPQHF,TGTGCCAGCAGCGGAACGACAGGGGTTTTCAATCAGCCCCAGCATTTT
TRBJ2-7,TRBV10-2,NA,NA,CASSEGGTEYEQYF,TGCGCCAGCAGTGAGGGAGGGACGGAGTACGAGCAGTACTTC
TRBJ1-5,TRBV30,TRBD1,NA,CAWSVQGQGIWPQHF,TGTGCCTGGAGTGTACAGGGACAGGGAATATGGCCCCAGCATTTT
TRBJ1-5,TRBV28,NA,NA,CASSLDPGSGYNQPQHF,TGTGCCAGCAGTTTAGATCCGGGTTCCGGATACAATCAGCCCCAGCATTTT
TRBJ1-3,TRBV27,TRBD1,NA,CASSQRGPGNTIYF,TGTGCCAGCAGTCAGAGGGGGCCTGGAAACACCATATATTTT
TRBJ2-7,TRBV6-5,TRBD2,NA,CATYLGGSSYEQYF,TGTGCCACCTACCTCGGGGGGTCATCCTACGAGCAGTACTTC
TRBJ1-2,TRBV6-5,TRBD1,NA,CASKISTGPYYGYTF,TGTGCCAGCAAGATCTCGACAGGGCCCTACTATGGCTACACCTTC
TRBJ1-5,TRBV7-6,NA,few,CASSLVAGPQHF,TGTGCCAGCAGCTTAGTGGCAGGGCCCCAGCATTTT
TRBJ1-1,TRBV21-1,NA,NA,CASREDRGNTEAFF,TGTGCCAGCAGGGAAGACAGGGGGAACACTGAAGCTTTCTTT
TRBJ2-1,TRBV7-6,TRBD1,NA,CASSLGGTGGYNEQFF,TGTGCCAGCAGCTTAGGGGGGACAGGGGGCTACAATGAGCAGTTCTTC
TRBJ1-2,TRBV4-3,TRBD1,few,CASSQGTGNYGYTF,TGCGCCAGCAGCCAAGGGACAGGGAATTATGGCTACACCTTC
TRBJ1-5,TRBV3-1/TRBV3-2,NA,NA,CASSLLNQPQHF,TGTGCCAGCAGTCTCCTTAATCAGCCCCAGCATTTT
TRBJ1-5,TRBV2,TRBD1,NA,CASSGTGSHQPQHF,TGTGCCAGCAGTGGGACAGGGTCTCATCAGCCCCAGCATTTT
TRBJ2-5,TRBV2,NA,NA,CASSLGETQYF,TGTGCCAGCAGTCTCGGGGAGACCCAGTACTTC
TRBJ2-7,TRBV4-3,TRBD1,NA,CASSQDSPDRSSYEQYF,TGCGCCAGCAGCCAAGATTCCCCGGACAGGAGTTCCTACGAGCAGTACTTC
TRBJ2-5,TRBV4-1,TRBD1,NA,CASSPQGEETQYF,TGCGCCAGCAGCCCTCAGGGGGAAGAGACCCAGTACTTC
TRBJ2-7,TRBV29-1,TRBD2,NA,CSVETGGGYEQYF,TGCAGCGTTGAGACGGGAGGGGGTTACGAGCAGTACTTC